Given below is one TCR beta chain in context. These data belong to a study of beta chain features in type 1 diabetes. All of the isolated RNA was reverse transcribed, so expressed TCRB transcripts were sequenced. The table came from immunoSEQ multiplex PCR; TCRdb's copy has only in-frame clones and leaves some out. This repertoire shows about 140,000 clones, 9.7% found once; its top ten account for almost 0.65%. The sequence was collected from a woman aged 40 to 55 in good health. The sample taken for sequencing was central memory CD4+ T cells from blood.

The CDR3 spells CARGGWEDEQYF. CDR3 DNA: TGTGCCAGGGGAGGGTGGGAGGACGAGCAGTACTTC. This chain uses TRBV6-1 with TRBJ2-7, with 7 bases that match TRBD2. The CDR3 is 12 residues long. The germline CDR1 and CDR2 sequences are MNHNS and SASEGT. Trimming cost V 9 bases and J 5 bases; bases outside gene matches: 7.